The sequence of this T cell receptor beta chain was determined in a study of identifying expanded T cells in peripheral blood. About this clone itself: Its target is unknown.

Study findings and constraints: Differentially abundant clones: around 1.2 between replicates, around 17 at 2 to 3 weeks, roughly 18 at four.

During the collection period, no donor immune events like infections were recorded. Repertoires were generated with immunoSEQ multiplex PCR, while TCRdb's copy carries only in-frame clones and drops some. The profile covers 85,000 to 120,000 clones, with 88% appearing a single time and 13% to 15% taken by the ten largest. Germline-derived CDR1 and CDR2 are SEHNR and FQNEAQ (reference sequence). The V end was cut by 5 bases, the J end by 8 bases, with 16 bases between. The CDR3 has 14 amino acids. The chain is built from TRBV7-9 and TRBJ2-1; the D gene is possibly TRBD2 (6 bases). The source is a person between 18 and 75 years old in good health. The sequenced material came from blood. This CDR3 reads CASSPRGVGYEQFF. Here the CDR3 DNA reads TGTGCCAGCAGCCCCCGCGGGGTTGGATATGAGCAGTTCTTC.